The present T cell receptor (beta chain) was sequenced within a study of T cells in localized non-small cell lung cancer (dated by TCRdb to about 2020). For context, the study as a whole: The study analyzed T cell repertoires of under 250 early-stage NSCLC patients, comparing tumors and uninvolved tumor-adjacent lungs. A mean age of around 69 years was recorded for the NSCLC patients, of whom more than 120 were male and some 100 were female. The cohort consisted of 200 to 300 treatment-naive NSCLC patients whose localized lung tumors had been resected.

Comments on this clone: Its cognate antigen has yet to be identified. Per-base qualities were not stored, and no clone one base away is much larger.

TCR beta CDR3 regions were sequenced from DNA using the immunoSEQ Assay. On the authors' methods: To compute T cell density, TCR beta template counts were normalized to usable DNA, which was estimated by amplifying housekeeping genes. Richness was estimated using the preseqR package, with extrapolation to 400,000 templates for PBMC samples and to 120,000 templates for tissue samples. Clonality was taken to be one minus Pielou's evenness. Tissue-enriched TCRs were identified by differential abundance testing using productive amino-acid clonotypes, minimum total count 5 and alpha 0.1. The Jaccard Index and the Morisita Overlap Index were used to quantify repertoire overlap between compartments. GLIPH grouped TCR beta CDR3s together with public tetramer-defined viral CDR3s, and a viral motif had to include at least three viral sequences and also show V-gene enrichment. This immuneACCESS table, as held by TCRdb, lists in-frame sequences with V and J called but not all clones. Of the missing ones, under half trace to an unresolved V gene in checked studies; the others have no known cause. V, J and clone size derive from that table, while D and trimming were established from the DNA sequence. The sample data list 23,000 or so clones, and approximately 90% of these were observed just once. Under 3% of the sample is in the top ten clones.

Broader findings and caveats from the paper: Longer overall survival was associated with higher blood T cell density, whereas shorter survival was associated with higher adjacent-lung clonality. Uninvolved tumor-adjacent lung showed the highest T cell clonality, higher than tumor, which suggests more focused antigenic responses in the uninvolved tumor-adjacent lung. Of the top 100 tumor clones, a median of 57 were detected in paired uninvolved adjacent lung; about 28 were also among that lung's top 100. Because multi-region tumor sequencing was not done, intratumor heterogeneity could not be ruled out. Because the study design was exploratory, TCR variables were selected using unadjusted p-values without false-discovery rate correction.

At diagnosis, tumor, uninvolved tumor-adjacent lung and peripheral blood were collected and then preserved as a mix of FFPE and fresh-frozen material. For TCR repertoire profiling, blood samples were analyzed as peripheral blood mononuclear cells. The clonotype comes from a woman aged 40-75 years with stage I lung adenocarcinoma. The source was peripheral blood, collected before any cancer treatment.

The CDR3 region reads CAWSVGGAGQETQYF. The DNA is as follows: TGTGCCTGGAGTGTGGGCGGGGCCGGCCAAGAGACCCAGTACTTC. The chain joins TRBV30 to TRBJ2-5; D gene: possibly TRBD2, on 6 matching bases. Reading from cysteine to phenylalanine, the CDR3 counts 15 amino acids. Just the 45-base CDR3 DNA is kept, in frame starting at base 1. Trimming removed 0 bases from V and 1 base from J, leaving 12 bases between the germline ends. CDR1 and CDR2, per the germline V gene (reference sequence), are GTSNPN and SVGIG.